The T cell receptor beta chain under discussion was sequenced for a study of OX40 agonist ivuxolimab in advanced cancers. Across the study: Ivuxolimab, an antibody that agonizes OX40 (CD134), was administered to the patients. General study points: Part of the nonresponder group also had normalized T-cell clonal expansion that was low.

TCRdb keeps only in-frame clones here, not all; method: immunoSEQ multiplex PCR. The table includes over 55,000 clones, 75% to 85% detected once. The V end was cut by 1 base, the J end by 2 bases, with 6 bases between. From germline, CDR1 is SEHNR and CDR2 FQNEAQ (reference sequence). The CDR3 length is 15 residues. Points on this clone: The antigen is not known.

With autoimmune disease history or systemic immunosuppression, patients were excluded. The specimen comprised CD4+ or CD8+ T cells sorted from blood, sampled in a trial of the OX40 agonist ivuxolimab. The rearrangement links TRBV7-9 to TRBJ2-6; D gene ambiguous. This sequence was found in an adult with an advanced solid tumor such as melanoma, head and neck, liver or kidney cancer. The CDR3 nucleotides are TGTGCCAGCAGCTTAGGGGTACCTGGGGCCAACGTCCTGACTTTC. Translated, it gives CASSLGVPGANVLTF.